The present T cell receptor (beta chain) was sequenced within a study of read filtering for tumor transcriptome and immune sequencing. Study summary: TCR-mapped reads were about 4.05 to 11 million with IR-seq versus roughly 80 to 1,300 with RNA-seq.

This CDR3 is built from 12 residues. CDR1 is SEHNR, CDR2 FQNEAQ, per germline (reference sequence). To note about this clonotype: A much larger clone differs by one base, so this may be a read error.

Molecular barcoded adaptors covering alpha/delta and beta/gamma chains were used on roughly 370 ng RNA. TCRdb called the reads again in MiXCR, with one record for every CDR3 protein. The sample lists around 130,000 distinct CDR3 sequences, approximately 13% seen once, with around 10% in the top ten. This receptor was identified in a donor older than 35 with multiple myeloma. This sequence joins TRBV7-9 and TRBJ2-2; tentatively, D is TRBD2 (6 bases). Input material: a population of CD138-negative cells sorted from bone marrow. CDR3 nucleotides: TGTGCCAGCAGCGTATATGGCGGGGAGCTGTCTTTT. This translates into CASSVYGGELSF. The variable domain in full, completed from reference TRBV7-9 and TRBJ2-2, reads DTGVSQNPRHKITKRGQNVTFRCDPISEHNRLYWYRQTLGQGPEFLTYFQNEAQLEKSRLLSDRFSAERPKGSFSTLEIQRTEQGDSAMYLCASSVYGGELSFGEGSRLTVL.